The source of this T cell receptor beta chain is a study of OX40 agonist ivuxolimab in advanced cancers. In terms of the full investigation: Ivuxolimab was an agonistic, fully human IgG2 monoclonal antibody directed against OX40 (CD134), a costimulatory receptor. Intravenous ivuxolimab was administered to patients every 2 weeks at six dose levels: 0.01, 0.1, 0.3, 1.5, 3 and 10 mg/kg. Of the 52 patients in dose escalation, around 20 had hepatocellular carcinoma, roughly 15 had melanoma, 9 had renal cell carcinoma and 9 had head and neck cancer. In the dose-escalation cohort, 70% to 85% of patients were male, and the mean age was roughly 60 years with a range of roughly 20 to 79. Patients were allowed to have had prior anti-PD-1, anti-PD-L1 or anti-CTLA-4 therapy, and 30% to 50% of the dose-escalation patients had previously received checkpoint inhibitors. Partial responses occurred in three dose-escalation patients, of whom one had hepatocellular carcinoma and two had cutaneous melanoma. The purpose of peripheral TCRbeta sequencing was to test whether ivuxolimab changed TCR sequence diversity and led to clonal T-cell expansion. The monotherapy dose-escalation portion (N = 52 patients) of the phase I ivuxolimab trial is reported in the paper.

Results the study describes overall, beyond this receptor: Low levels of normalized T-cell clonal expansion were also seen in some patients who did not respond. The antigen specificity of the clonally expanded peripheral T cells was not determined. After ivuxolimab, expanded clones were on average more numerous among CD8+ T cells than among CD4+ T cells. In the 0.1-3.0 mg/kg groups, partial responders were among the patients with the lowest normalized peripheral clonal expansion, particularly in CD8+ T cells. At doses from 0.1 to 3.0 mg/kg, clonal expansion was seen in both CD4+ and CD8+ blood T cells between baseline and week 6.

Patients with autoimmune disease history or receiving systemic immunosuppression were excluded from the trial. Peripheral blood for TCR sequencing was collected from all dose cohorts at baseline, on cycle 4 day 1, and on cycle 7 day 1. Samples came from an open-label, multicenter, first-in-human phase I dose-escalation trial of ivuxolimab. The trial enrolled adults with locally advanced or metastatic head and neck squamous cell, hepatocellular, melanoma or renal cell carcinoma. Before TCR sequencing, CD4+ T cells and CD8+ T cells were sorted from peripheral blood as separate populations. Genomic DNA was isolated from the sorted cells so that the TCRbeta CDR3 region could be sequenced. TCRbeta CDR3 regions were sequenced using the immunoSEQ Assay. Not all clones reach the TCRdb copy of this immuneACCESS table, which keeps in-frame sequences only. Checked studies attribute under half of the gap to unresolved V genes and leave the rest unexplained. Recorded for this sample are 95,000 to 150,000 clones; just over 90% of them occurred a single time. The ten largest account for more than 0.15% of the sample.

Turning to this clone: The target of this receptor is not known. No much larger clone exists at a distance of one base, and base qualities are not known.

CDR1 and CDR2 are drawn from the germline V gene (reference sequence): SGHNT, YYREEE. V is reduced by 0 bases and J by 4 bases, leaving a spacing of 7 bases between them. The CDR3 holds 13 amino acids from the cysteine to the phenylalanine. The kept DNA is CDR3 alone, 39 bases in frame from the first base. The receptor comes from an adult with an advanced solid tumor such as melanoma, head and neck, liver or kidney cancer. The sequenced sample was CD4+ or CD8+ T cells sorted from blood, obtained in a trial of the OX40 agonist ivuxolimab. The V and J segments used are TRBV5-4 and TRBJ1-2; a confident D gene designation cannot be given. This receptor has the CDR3 CASSLEQPYGYTF. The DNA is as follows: TGTGCCAGCAGCTTGGAACAGCCCTATGGCTACACCTTC.